These 18 T cell receptor beta chains originate from one sample sequenced in a study of shared clonotypes between healthy human individuals. Terminally differentiated effector memory CD45RA+ cells were excluded by CCR7 positive selection of CD45RO-negative cells. The data were produced by immunoSEQ multiplex PCR, yet TCRdb's version contains in-frame clones alone and is incomplete. This sample has around 2,000,000 clones; about 95% occur once, and the top ten carry roughly 1%. Sequenced input: naive CD8+ T cells sorted from blood. These receptors were taken from a man between 18 and 29 years old in good health.

The CDR3 DNA reads TGTGCCAGTAGTATCGGTCCGCAGATGAACACTGAAGCTTTCTTT. It codes for CASSIGPQMNTEAFF. The rearrangement links TRBV19 to TRBJ1-1; D remains ambiguous. Germline CDR1 reads LNHDA; CDR2 reads SQIVND (reference sequence). This CDR3 comprises 15 residues. V lost 3 bases and J 0 bases, leaving 11 bases between the germline ends.

V and J are TRBV30 and TRBJ1-1; D gene uncertain. The CDR3 loop spans 12 amino acids. The germline CDR1 and CDR2 sequences are GTSNPN and SVGIG (reference sequence). The V end was cut by 2 bases, the J end by 8 bases, with 12 bases between. In DNA form, the CDR3 reads TGTGCCTGGAGTTGGACTGGAGGGGAAGCTTTCTTT. The encoded protein is CAWSWTGGEAFF.

The DNA for the CDR3 is TGTGCCAGCAGTTTGGCTAGCGGGGGGGCCCATGAGCAGTTCTTC. This encodes CASSLASGGAHEQFF. The chain uses TRBV27 and TRBJ2-1; 12 bases match TRBD2. Germline CDR1 and CDR2: MNHEY and SMNVEV (reference sequence). Losses at the gene ends were 3 bases for V and 8 bases for J; bases not matched to a gene: 5. This CDR3 spans 15 amino acids.

V is TRBV7-2 and J is TRBJ2-7; 8 bases fit TRBD1. The CDR3 extends over 15 amino acids. Germline values: CDR1 SGHTA, CDR2 FQGNSA. With V trimmed by 6 bases and J by 3 bases, 10 bases remained unmatched. The CDR3 DNA is TGTGCCAGCAGTCGATACGGGACAGGCAACTACGAGCAGTACTTC. It translates to CASSRYGTGNYEQYF.

The V gene is TRBV7-9, the J gene TRBJ1-6, with 8 bases aligning to TRBD1. The CDR3 contains 14 residues. Germline V gives CDR1 SEHNR, CDR2 FQNEAQ (reference sequence). V lost 5 bases to trimming and J lost 7 bases; unmatched junction nucleotides: 4. In DNA, the CDR3 is TGTGCCAGCAGCACAGGGGGGGAGAATTCACCCCTCCACTTT. The encoded protein is CASSTGGENSPLHF.

The chain recombines TRBV7-9 with TRBJ2-7; D may match TRBD1 or TRBD2 (5 bases each). This CDR3 contains 14 residues. Trimming took 5 bases from V and 0 from J, leaving 11 bases between them. Germline CDR1 reads SEHNR; CDR2 reads FQNEAQ (reference sequence). The CDR3 DNA reads TGTGCCAGCAGCGGGGGTCGGACCTCCTACGAGCAGTACTTC. Protein: CASSGGRTSYEQYF.

The chain combines TRBV10-3 with TRBJ2-7, with 10 bases aligning to TRBD1. CDR3 length: 14 amino acids. The V and J ends lost 6 bases and 5 bases, in that order; junction bases with no gene match: 7. From germline, CDR1 is ENHRY and CDR2 SYGVKD. This CDR3 is CAIRGTGVLNEQYF. DNA of the CDR3: TGTGCCATCAGGGGGACAGGGGTTCTCAACGAGCAGTACTTC.

The chain uses TRBV14 and TRBJ1-1; no reliable D call. The CDR3 is made up of 13 amino acids. Germline V gene lookup returns CDR1 SGHDN and CDR2 FVKESK. V lost 3 bases and J lost 0, with 5 bases in between. The CDR3 DNA sequence: TGTGCCAGCAGCCACGGATTGAACACTGAAGCTTTCTTT. It yields the protein CASSHGLNTEAFF.

V and J are TRBV11-1 and TRBJ2-7, with D tentatively TRBD2 (5 bases). The germline V and J ends were trimmed by 4 bases and 7 bases, with 17 bases remaining between them. This CDR3 spans 14 amino acids. Looked up from germline, CDR1 is SGHAT and CDR2 is FQDESV (reference sequence). The CDR3 region has the DNA TGTGCCAGCAGCTACTGGGCGGGCGGTTTGGAGCAGTACTTC. It codes for CASSYWAGGLEQYF.

Worth noting for this clone: The sample holds other DNA sequences that translate to the same CDR3. The rearrangement uses TRBV29-1 and TRBJ2-7; TRBD1 matches 7 bases. CDR3 length: 12 residues. Germline trimming cut 6 bases from V and 2 bases from J; bases unmatched to any gene: 4. CDR1 and CDR2 (germline): SQVTM, ANQGSEA. Written as DNA, the CDR3 is TGCAGCGTCGGGGACAGCCCCTACGAGCAGTACTTC. It is translated as CSVGDSPYEQYF.

This clone was counted a single time. V gene TRBV5-6 combines with J gene TRBJ1-2; D gene unclear. The germline V gene has CDR1 SGHDT and CDR2 YYEEEE. V lost 0 bases and J lost 2, with 11 bases in between. The CDR3 covers 15 residues. The CDR3 DNA sequence: TGTGCCAGCAGCTTGGAACGGCTGGCAAACTATGGCTACACCTTC. Translating it yields CASSLERLANYGYTF.

The V gene is TRBV19, the J gene TRBJ2-1; 10 bases align to TRBD2. Trimming removed 10 bases from V and 6 bases from J; junction bases left unmatched: 9. CDR3 size: 14 residues. Germline CDR1 LNHDA, CDR2 SQIVND (reference sequence). CDR3: CATGLAGVGNEQFF. The CDR3 bases are TGTGCCACTGGGCTAGCGGGAGTTGGCAATGAGCAGTTCTTC.

The chain has TRBV15 and TRBJ1-2; 9 positions match TRBD1. Per germline, CDR1 LNHNV and CDR2 YYDKDF (reference sequence). This CDR3 region has 15 residues. V dropped 3 bases and J dropped 4; count of bases not matched to a gene: 6. The DNA for the CDR3 is TGTGCCACCAGCAGGGACGGGACAGGGACCTATGGCTACACCTTC. Amino acid sequence: CATSRDGTGTYGYTF.

This chain links TRBV27 with TRBJ2-7; D is possibly TRBD1 or TRBD2 (6 bases each). Germline lookup yields CDR1 MNHEY and CDR2 SMNVEV (reference sequence). V was shortened by 5 bases and J by 2 bases, with 22 bases between the two germline ends. This CDR3 spans 17 amino acids. The chain's CDR3 is CASSPLAVEGTTYEQYF. The CDR3 DNA is TGTGCCAGCAGTCCTCTAGCCGTGGAGGGGACAACCTACGAGCAGTACTTC.

The chain is built from TRBV9 and TRBJ2-3; weak D call: TRBD2 (6 bases). Looked up from germline, CDR1 is SGDLS and CDR2 is YYNGEE. V was cut by 4 bases and J by 2 bases, with 14 bases left in between. The CDR3 length is 15 residues. The CDR3 spells CASSFRDFATDTQYF. Written as DNA, the CDR3 is TGTGCCAGCAGCTTCCGGGACTTCGCCACAGATACGCAGTATTTT. The whole variable domain, remainder taken from reference TRBV9 and TRBJ2-3, is DSGVTQTPKHLITATGQRVTLRCSPRSGDLSVYWYQQSLDQGLQFLIQYYNGEERAKGNILERFSAQQFPDLHSELNLSSLELGDSALYFCASSFRDFATDTQYFGPGTRLTVL.

The chain carries TRBV7-9 and TRBJ2-5; 7 bases map to TRBD1. V lost 0 bases to trimming and J lost 2 bases; unmatched junction nucleotides: 6. This CDR3 is 16 amino acids long. Germline-derived CDR1 and CDR2 are SEHNR and FQNEAQ (reference sequence). The CDR3 coding sequence is TGTGCCAGCAGCTTAGCGGGTCAGGGGGAACAAGAGACCCAGTACTTC. The encoded protein is CASSLAGQGEQETQYF.

This chain links TRBV9 with TRBJ1-1; D is unresolved. The CDR3 sequence is 15 residues long. The germline gives CDR1 SGDLS, CDR2 YYNGEE. V lost 0 bases and J 1 base, leaving 10 bases between the germline ends. CDR3: CASSVGSWPNTEAFF. DNA of the CDR3: TGTGCCAGCAGCGTAGGGTCGTGGCCGAACACTGAAGCTTTCTTT.

V gene TRBV6-1 combines with J gene TRBJ2-7; D is possibly TRBD2 (5 bases). V was clipped by 7 bases and J by 0 bases, with 10 bases between them. The CDR3 extends over 13 amino acids. Looked up from germline, CDR1 is MNHNS and CDR2 is SASEGT. CDR3 in amino acids: CASTTDFSYEQYF. The CDR3 bases are TGTGCCAGCACCACGGACTTCTCCTACGAGCAGTACTTC.